Listed below are T cell receptor beta chains from one sample, sequenced in a study of blood T cells in healthy people across ages. One entry per CDR3 protein, called by TCRdb with MiXCR from the 5' RACE reads. The repertoire includes fewer than 700,000 distinct CDR3 sequences, around 50% of them detected once, and 20% to 25% sits in the top ten. Sequencing input: blood. Receptors originate from a man older than 75 in good health. Each CDR3 is given with its conserved first and last residue. D genes are given only for firm matches. Some rows mark clone size as missing; the rest say once, few, many or name a class of expanded clone.

>.|TRBJ1-2|.|TRBV7-2
TGTGCCAGCAGCTTACCAGGGGAATACTATGGCTACACCTTC
CASSLPGEYYGYTF
>.|TRBJ2-3|.|TRBV20-1
TGCAGTGCCTCCCCCGGGGCTACAGATACGCAGTATTTT
CSASPGATDTQYF
>many|TRBJ2-3|.|TRBV6-6
TGTGCCAGCAGTTACTCCCAGGGACCCCTTGTTACGCAGTATTTT
CASSYSQGPLVTQYF
>.|TRBJ2-1|.|TRBV29-1
TGCAGCGTCGGGGCCCCCACCGGGATCTACAATGAGCAGTTCTTC
CSVGAPTGIYNEQFF
>.|TRBJ1-2|.|TRBV7-9
TGTGCCAGCAGCCTCTTGGGACTCAAAAACTATGGCTACACCTTC
CASSLLGLKNYGYTF
>.|TRBJ2-1|TRBD2|TRBV10-3
TGTGCCACCAGTGAGTCAACTCGGCTAGCGGGAGGTTTGAAGCAGTTCTTC
CATSESTRLAGGLKQFF
>few|TRBJ2-7|TRBD1|TRBV10-3
TGTGCCGGCCAGATCGACAGGGGGGGTGAGCAGTACTTC
CAGQIDRGGEQYF
>.|TRBJ2-7|.|TRBV20-1
TGCAGTGCTAGTCCGGTAGTCAACCACGAGCAGTACTTC
CSASPVVNHEQYF
>few|TRBJ2-3|TRBD2|TRBV10-3
TGTGCCATCAGCTCACTAGCGGGAGCAGGGACAGATACGCAGTATTTT
CAISSLAGAGTDTQYF
>.|TRBJ2-5|.|TRBV7-2
TGTGCCAGCAGTTTAATAGGGGACACCCAAGAGACCCAGTACTTC
CASSLIGDTQETQYF
>few|TRBJ2-7|.|TRBV29-1
TGCAGCGTTGTTAGGACGGGATACGAGCAGTACTTC
CSVVRTGYEQYF
>few|TRBJ2-1|.|TRBV2
TGTACCAGCAGATACTCGACAGACTCCCACAATGAGCAGTTCTTC
CTSRYSTDSHNEQFF
>.|TRBJ1-2|.|TRBV9
TGTGCCAGCAGCGTAGAAGGTTCGGGCAGGCGAGGCTACACCTTC
CASSVEGSGRRGYTF
>few|TRBJ2-3|.|TRBV7-9
TGTGCCAGCAGCTTAGAAAGTACTAGCACAGATACGCAGTATTTT
CASSLESTSTDTQYF
>few|TRBJ2-3|TRBD1|TRBV12-3/TRBV12-4
TGTGCCAGCACCAGAAGTCGAGGACAGGACTTACGCACAGATACGCAGTATTTT
CASTRSRGQDLRTDTQYF
>.|TRBJ2-5|.|TRBV25-1
TGTGCCAGCAGTGAAATTGTGACATTAGGCAAGACCCAGTACTTC
CASSEIVTLGKTQYF
>.|TRBJ1-1|TRBD1|TRBV29-1
TGCAGCGCCCATACAGGGGGTTCCACTGAAGCTTTCTTT
CSAHTGGSTEAFF
>.|TRBJ1-2|TRBD1|TRBV6-2/TRBV6-3
TGTGCCAGCAGTGCATCACAGGGGATCGATGGCTACACCTTC
CASSASQGIDGYTF
>.|TRBJ2-5|TRBD2|TRBV20-1
TGCAGTGCTACCGGGACTAGCGAGCAAGAGACCCAGTACTTC
CSATGTSEQETQYF
>few|TRBJ2-4|.|TRBV7-6
TGTGCCAGCAGCTTAGACAGGTTTAACATTCAGTACTTC
CASSLDRFNIQYF
>.|TRBJ2-5|.|TRBV5-1
TGCGCCAGCAGCTTCGGACTGAACAAAGAGACCCAGTACTTC
CASSFGLNKETQYF
>.|TRBJ2-1|TRBD2|TRBV28
TGTGCCAGCACCTCGACTAGCGGGAGGGCCTTCTACAATGAGCAGTTCTTC
CASTSTSGRAFYNEQFF